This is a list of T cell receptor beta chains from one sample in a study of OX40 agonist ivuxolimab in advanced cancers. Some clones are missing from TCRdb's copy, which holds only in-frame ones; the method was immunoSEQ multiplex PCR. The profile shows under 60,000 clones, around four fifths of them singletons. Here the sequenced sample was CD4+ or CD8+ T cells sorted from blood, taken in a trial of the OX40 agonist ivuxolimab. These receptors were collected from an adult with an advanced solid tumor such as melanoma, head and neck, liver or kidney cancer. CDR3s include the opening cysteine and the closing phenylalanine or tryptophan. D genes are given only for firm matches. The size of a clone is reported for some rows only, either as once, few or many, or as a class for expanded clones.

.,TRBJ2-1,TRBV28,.,CASSSPPGSTSYNEQFF,TGTGCCAGCAGTTCCCCTCCAGGGTCGACTTCCTACAATGAGCAGTTCTTC
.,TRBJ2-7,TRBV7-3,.,CASSLQGGEDYEQYF,TGTGCCAGCAGCCTCCAGGGAGGTGAGGATTACGAGCAGTACTTC
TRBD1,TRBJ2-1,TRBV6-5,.,CASSSPGQGAGEQFF,TGTGCCAGCAGTTCACCGGGACAGGGGGCGGGTGAGCAGTTCTTC
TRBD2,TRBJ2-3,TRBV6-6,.,CASSFPLAGSTDTQYF,TGTGCCAGCAGCTTCCCTCTAGCGGGGAGCACAGATACGCAGTATTTT
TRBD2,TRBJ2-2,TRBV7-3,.,CASSMGLNTGELFF,TGTGCCAGCAGCATGGGACTAAACACCGGGGAGCTGTTTTTT
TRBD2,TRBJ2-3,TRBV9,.,CASSTTSGAQYF,TGTGCCAGCAGTACTACTAGCGGGGCGCAGTATTTT
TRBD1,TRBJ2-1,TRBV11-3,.,CASSLPDRYNEQFF,TGTGCCAGCAGCCTCCCGGACAGGTACAATGAGCAGTTCTTC
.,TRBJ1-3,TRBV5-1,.,CASTGTLGNTIYF,TGCGCCAGCACCGGGACTCTTGGAAACACCATATATTTT
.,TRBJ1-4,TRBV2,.,CASKVTVTGEKLFF,TGTGCCAGCAAGGTAACAGTGACGGGAGAAAAACTGTTTTTT
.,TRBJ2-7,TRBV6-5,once,CASSHSRVSGEQYF,TGTGCCAGCAGCCACTCGCGGGTTAGTGGCGAGCAGTACTTC
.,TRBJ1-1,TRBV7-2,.,CASSEQANTEAFF,TGTGCCAGCAGCGAACAGGCGAACACTGAAGCTTTCTTT
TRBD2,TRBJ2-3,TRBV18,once,CASSPQRGGQKDTQYF,TGTGCCAGCTCACCACAGCGGGGGGGCCAGAAAGATACGCAGTATTTT
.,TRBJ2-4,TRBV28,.,CASSLRQNIQYF,TGTGCCAGCAGTTTACGTCAAAACATTCAGTACTTC
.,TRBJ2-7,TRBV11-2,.,CASSSVYEQYF,TGTGCCAGCAGCTCGGTCTACGAGCAGTACTTC
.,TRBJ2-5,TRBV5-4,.,CASSLVGKGTQYF,TGTGCCAGCAGCTTGGTTGGCAAGGGGACCCAGTACTTC
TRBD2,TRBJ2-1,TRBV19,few,CASSTLAGGLEQFF,TGTGCCAGTAGTACGCTAGCGGGGGGCCTTGAGCAGTTCTTC
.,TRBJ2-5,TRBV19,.,CASSTETQETQYF,TGTGCCAGTAGCACGGAAACCCAAGAGACCCAGTACTTC
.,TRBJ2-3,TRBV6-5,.,CASRGSYTDTQYF,TGTGCCAGCCGAGGTTCATACACAGATACGCAGTATTTT
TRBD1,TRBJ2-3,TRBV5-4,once,CASSLGWDRGRTDTQYF,TGTGCCAGCAGCTTAGGGTGGGACAGGGGGCGCACAGATACGCAGTATTTT
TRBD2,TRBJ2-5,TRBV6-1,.,CASLSGLAGSETQYF,TGTGCCAGCCTCTCCGGCCTAGCGGGGTCGGAGACCCAGTACTTC
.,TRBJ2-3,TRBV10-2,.,CASSDLGRLTDTQYF,TGCGCCAGCAGTGACCTAGGGCGGTTGACAGATACGCAGTATTTT
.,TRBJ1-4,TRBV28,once,CASKDGATTNEKLFF,TGTGCCAGCAAGGACGGGGCGACGACTAATGAAAAACTGTTTTTT
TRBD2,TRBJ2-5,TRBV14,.,CASSPLAGGGSETQYF,TGTGCCAGCAGCCCACTAGCGGGGGGCGGCAGCGAGACCCAGTACTTC
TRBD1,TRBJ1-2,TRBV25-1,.,CASSDPTQGVYGYTF,TGTGCCAGCAGTGACCCTACCCAGGGGGTCTATGGCTACACCTTC
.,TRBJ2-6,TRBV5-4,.,CASSPGSGSGANVLTF,TGTGCCAGCAGCCCAGGGTCAGGGTCTGGGGCCAACGTCCTGACTTTC
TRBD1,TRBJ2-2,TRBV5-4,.,CASSRIGQGDTGELFF,TGTGCCAGCAGCCGTATTGGACAGGGGGACACCGGGGAGCTGTTTTTT
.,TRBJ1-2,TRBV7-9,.,CASSLVQGGHGYTF,TGTGCCAGCAGCTTAGTCCAAGGCGGGCATGGCTACACCTTC
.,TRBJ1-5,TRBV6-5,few,CASSPKGGSNQPQHF,TGTGCCAGCAGTCCCAAAGGGGGTAGCAATCAGCCCCAGCATTTT
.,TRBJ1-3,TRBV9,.,CASSETTAYSGNTIYF,TGTGCCAGCAGCGAGACGACAGCTTACTCTGGAAACACCATATATTTT
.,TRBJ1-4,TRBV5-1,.,CASRPDSTNEKLFF,TGCGCCAGCAGACCCGACTCAACTAATGAAAAACTGTTTTTT
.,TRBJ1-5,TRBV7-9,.,CASSPGADQPQHF,TGTGCCAGCAGCCCCGGGGCAGATCAGCCCCAGCATTTT
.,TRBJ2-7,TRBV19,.,CASSFQGSYEQYF,TGTGCCAGTAGTTTCCAGGGGTCCTACGAGCAGTACTTC
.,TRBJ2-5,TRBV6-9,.,CASRKEVTQYF,TGTGCCAGCAGGAAAGAGGTGACCCAGTACTTC
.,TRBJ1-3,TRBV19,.,CASSSGDSGNTIYF,TGTGCCAGTAGTTCCGGGGACTCTGGAAACACCATATATTTT
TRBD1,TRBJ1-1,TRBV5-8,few,CASSSGTGNTEAFF,TGTGCCAGCAGCTCGGGGACAGGGAACACTGAAGCTTTCTTT
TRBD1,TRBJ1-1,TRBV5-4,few,CASSRVQGAVTEAFF,TGTGCCAGCAGCCGCGTGCAGGGGGCAGTCACTGAAGCTTTCTTT
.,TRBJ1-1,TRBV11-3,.,CASSTQYTGLEAFF,TGTGCCAGCAGCACCCAATACACGGGACTTGAAGCTTTCTTT
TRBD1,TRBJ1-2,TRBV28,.,CASSLLSTGGFVLDYGYTF,TGTGCCAGCAGTTTACTATCGACAGGGGGGTTCGTGTTAGACTATGGCTACACCTTC
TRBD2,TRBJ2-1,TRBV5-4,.,CASSPTSGGPLGNEQFF,TGTGCCAGCAGCCCTACTAGCGGGGGACCACTGGGGAATGAGCAGTTCTTC
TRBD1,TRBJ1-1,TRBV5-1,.,CASSTIRGRNTEAFF,TGCGCCAGCAGCACGATCAGGGGGCGGAACACTGAAGCTTTCTTT
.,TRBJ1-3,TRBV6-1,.,CASGREGRGHTIYF,TGTGCCAGCGGGAGGGAGGGTCGCGGGCACACCATATATTTT
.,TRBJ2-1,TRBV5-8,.,CASRRGRNEQFF,TGTGCCAGCCGCCGGGGACGGAATGAGCAGTTCTTC
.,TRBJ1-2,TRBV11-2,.,CASSLWGREDYGYTF,TGTGCCAGCAGCTTATGGGGCCGCGAGGATTATGGCTACACCTTC
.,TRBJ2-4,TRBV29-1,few,CSGGGVNIQYF,TGCAGCGGAGGAGGGGTTAACATTCAGTACTTC
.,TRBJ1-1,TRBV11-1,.,CASSLHPTEAFF,TGTGCCAGCAGCTTACACCCCACTGAAGCTTTCTTT